This T cell receptor beta chain came from a study of cytomegalovirus exposure and HLA in healthy donors. 60 Vbeta and 13 Jbeta primers were used in PCR. Measured with immunoSEQ multiplex PCR; TCRdb has only the in-frame clones, and not every one. The data hold some 100,000 clones, with 84% observed a single time. The CDR3 contains 17 residues. After removal of 6 bases from V and 2 bases from J, the junction contained 11 bases not matched to a gene. The germline gives CDR1 SGHRS, CDR2 YFSETQ. The clonotype originates from a woman aged 18 to 35 in good health and CMV-seronegative. What was sequenced was PBMCs. The chain uses TRBV5-1 and TRBJ2-6, with 7 bases identical to TRBD2. The CDR3 DNA reads TGCGCCAGCACCCGCGGGGGACCTGTGACTGGGGCCAACGTCCTGACTTTC. This encodes CASTRGGPVTGANVLTF.